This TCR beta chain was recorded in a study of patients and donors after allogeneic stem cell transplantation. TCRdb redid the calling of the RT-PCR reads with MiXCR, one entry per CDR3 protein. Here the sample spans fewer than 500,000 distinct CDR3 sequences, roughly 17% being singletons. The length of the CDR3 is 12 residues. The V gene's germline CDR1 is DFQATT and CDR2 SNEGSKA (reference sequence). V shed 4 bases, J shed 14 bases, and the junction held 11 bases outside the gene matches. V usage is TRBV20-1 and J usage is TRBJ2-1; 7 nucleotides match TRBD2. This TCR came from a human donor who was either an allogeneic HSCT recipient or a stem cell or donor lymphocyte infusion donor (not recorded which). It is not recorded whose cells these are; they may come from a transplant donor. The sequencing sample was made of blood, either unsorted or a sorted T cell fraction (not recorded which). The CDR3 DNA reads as TGCAGTGCTAATACGGGAGGTCTCGAGGAGTTCTTC. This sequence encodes CSANTGGLEEFF.